This T cell receptor (beta chain) was recovered during a study of spatial heterogeneity in lung cancer. Time point in this sample: sample taken at primary tumor resection. Researchers sequenced whole RNA taken from tumor, nontumor lung or frozen PBMC without sorting. Patients with untreated early-stage non-small cell lung cancer, numbering 55 to 80, were the donors. The CDR3 loop spans 18 amino acids. V shed 2 bases, J shed 6 bases, and the junction held 16 bases outside the gene matches. Germline assignment: CDR1 KGHSH and CDR2 LQKENI. Each TCR cDNA molecule carried a unique molecular identifier. MiXCR was run by TCRdb on the 5' RACE reads, yielding one entry per CDR3 protein. The data show almost 75,000 distinct CDR3 sequences, with 10% to 15% seen just once and 6.5% to 8.5% held by the top ten.

This clonotype originated in a male donor with early-stage non-small cell lung cancer. The material was PBMCs, obtained at surgery. The rearrangement uses TRBV18 and TRBJ2-7; TRBD2 matches at 10 bases. DNA of the CDR3: TGTGCCAGCTCACCAATTAGCCTAAGCGGGAGGGTGTCCGGCGAGCAGTACTTC. Amino acid sequence: CASSPISLSGRVSGEQYF.